These T cell receptor beta chains were read from a single sample in a study of beta chain features in type 1 diabetes. Repertoires were generated with immunoSEQ multiplex PCR, while TCRdb's copy carries only in-frame clones and drops some. The profile shows 430,000 or so clones, about 10% of them singletons. The sequencing sample was made of naive CD4+ T cells from blood. The receptors were gathered from a woman aged 18-35 years in good health. Both conserved end residues are part of each CDR3. The D gene is left open where the match is weak. Size tells how often a clone was seen (once, few, many) or the class of an expanded clone, and some rows leave it out.

>NA|TRBV30|TRBJ2-7|TRBD1
TGTGCCTGGAGTCGGGGACAGGGGAACGAGCAGTACTTC
CAWSRGQGNEQYF
>NA|TRBV4-1|TRBJ2-4|NA
TGCGCCAGCAGCCAAGTCGGACCAGCCAAAAACATTCAGTACTTC
CASSQVGPAKNIQYF
>NA|TRBV29-1|TRBJ2-5|TRBD2
TGCAGCGTGAACGGGCGCGGGGGGCCCCAAGAGACCCAGTACTTC
CSVNGRGGPQETQYF
>NA|TRBV28|TRBJ1-6|NA
TGTGCCAGCACCAAATCACAGGGACTCCATTCACCCCTCCACTTT
CASTKSQGLHSPLHF
>few|TRBV7-2|TRBJ2-7|TRBD2
TGTGCCAGCGGACTAGCGGGCCAAGGAGAGCAGTACTTC
CASGLAGQGEQYF
>few|TRBV19|TRBJ1-2|TRBD1
TGTGCCAGTAGTAAAGGACAGGAATATGGCTACACCTTC
CASSKGQEYGYTF
>few|TRBV25-1|TRBJ2-1|TRBD2
TGTGCCAGCAGTGAATCGGGGGGGCAGGACTACAATGAGCAGTTCTTC
CASSESGGQDYNEQFF
>NA|TRBV7-9|TRBJ1-1|TRBD1
TGTGCCAGCAGCTACAGAGCCGGGACAGGGATGTCTTACACTGAAGCTTTCTTT
CASSYRAGTGMSYTEAFF
>NA|TRBV7-9|TRBJ2-3|NA
TGTGCCAGCAGCTCCTTGAGGGCTAGGGCAGATACGCAGTATTTT
CASSSLRARADTQYF
>few|TRBV19|TRBJ2-4|NA
TGTGCCAGTACCCCCCCGACAGGGAGGACTGCCAAAAACATTCAGTACTTC
CASTPPTGRTAKNIQYF
>NA|TRBV4-3|TRBJ2-6|NA
TGCGCCAGCAGACTTCGTATCTCTGGGGCCAACGTCCTGACTTTC
CASRLRISGANVLTF
>NA|TRBV27|TRBJ2-7|TRBD2
TGTGCCAGCAGGACTTCGGGACTAGCGGCATCCTACGAGCAGTACTTC
CASRTSGLAASYEQYF
>NA|TRBV5-1|TRBJ2-2|TRBD1
TGCGCCAGCAGCAGTTACACAGGGGCCCCCGGGGAGCTGTTTTTT
CASSSYTGAPGELFF
>few|TRBV30|TRBJ1-5|TRBD1
TGTGCCTGGAGTGTACGGGCAGGGGGTCAGCCCCAGCATTTT
CAWSVRAGGQPQHF
>NA|TRBV28|TRBJ2-5|TRBD2
TGTGCCAGCAGCCCTAGCGGGGGGCCCCAAGAGACCCAGTACTTC
CASSPSGGPQETQYF
>NA|TRBV28|TRBJ2-5|TRBD1
TGTGCCAGCAGTTCCCCCGGGACAGCGCAAGAGACCCAGTACTTC
CASSSPGTAQETQYF
>NA|TRBV29-1|TRBJ1-1|NA
TGCAGCGTTGAACAGGGGAGGGCTGAAGCTTTCTTT
CSVEQGRAEAFF
>few|TRBV18|TRBJ1-5|TRBD1
TGTGCCAGCTCACCCCGACAGGGGAATCAGCCCCAGCATTTT
CASSPRQGNQPQHF
>few|TRBV30|TRBJ1-1|TRBD1
TGTGCCTGGAGGGGACAGCTGAACACTGAAGCTTTCTTT
CAWRGQLNTEAFF
>few|TRBV7-2|TRBJ2-7|NA
TGTGCCAGCAGCTTTCTGGGGAGCTCCTACGAGCAGTACTTC
CASSFLGSSYEQYF
>NA|TRBV2|TRBJ2-1|NA
TGTGCCAGCAGGGAATCCGGGAACACCTACAATGAGCAGTTCTTC
CASRESGNTYNEQFF
>many|TRBV7-2|TRBJ2-5|NA
TGTGCCAGCAGCTACCTGTTCGAGACCCAGTACTTC
CASSYLFETQYF